The T cell receptor beta chain described here comes from a study of cytomegalovirus exposure and HLA in healthy donors. Regarding this clone: Its antigen is unknown.

Study-wide results and caveats: Likely technical artifact: a cluster of highly shared sequence variants.

In the PCR, 60 Vbeta and 13 Jbeta primers were used. This table comes from immunoSEQ multiplex PCR, and its TCRdb copy is limited to in-frame clones, with some not included. The profile shows 120,000 or so clones, about 73% of them singletons. Germline V CDR1 and CDR2: SNHLY, FYNNEI. The CDR3 has 15 amino acids. V dropped 5 bases and J dropped 3 bases, with 15 bases sitting between them. Sequenced input: PBMCs. V is TRBV2 and J is TRBJ2-3; possible D gene TRBD2, 6 bases. This receptor was identified in a woman aged 50 to 60 in good health and CMV-seropositive. This chain's CDR3 is CASSLGRGKTDTQYF. The CDR3 DNA reads as TGTGCCAGCAGTCTAGGGCGGGGAAAGACAGATACGCAGTATTTT.